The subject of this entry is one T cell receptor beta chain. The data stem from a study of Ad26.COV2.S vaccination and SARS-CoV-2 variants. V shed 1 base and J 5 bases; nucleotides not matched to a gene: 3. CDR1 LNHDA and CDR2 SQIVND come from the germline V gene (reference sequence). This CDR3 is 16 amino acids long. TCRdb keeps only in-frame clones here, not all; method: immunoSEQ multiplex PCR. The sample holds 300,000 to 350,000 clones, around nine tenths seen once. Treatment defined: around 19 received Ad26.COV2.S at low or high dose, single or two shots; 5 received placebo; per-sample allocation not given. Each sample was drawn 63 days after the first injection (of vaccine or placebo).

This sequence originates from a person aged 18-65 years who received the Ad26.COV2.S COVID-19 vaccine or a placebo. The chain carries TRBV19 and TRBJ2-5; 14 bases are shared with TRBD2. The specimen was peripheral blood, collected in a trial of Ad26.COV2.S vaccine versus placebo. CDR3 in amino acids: CASSIGTSGRMETQYF. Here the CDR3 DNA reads TGTGCCAGTAGTATAGGGACTAGCGGGAGGATGGAGACCCAGTACTTC.